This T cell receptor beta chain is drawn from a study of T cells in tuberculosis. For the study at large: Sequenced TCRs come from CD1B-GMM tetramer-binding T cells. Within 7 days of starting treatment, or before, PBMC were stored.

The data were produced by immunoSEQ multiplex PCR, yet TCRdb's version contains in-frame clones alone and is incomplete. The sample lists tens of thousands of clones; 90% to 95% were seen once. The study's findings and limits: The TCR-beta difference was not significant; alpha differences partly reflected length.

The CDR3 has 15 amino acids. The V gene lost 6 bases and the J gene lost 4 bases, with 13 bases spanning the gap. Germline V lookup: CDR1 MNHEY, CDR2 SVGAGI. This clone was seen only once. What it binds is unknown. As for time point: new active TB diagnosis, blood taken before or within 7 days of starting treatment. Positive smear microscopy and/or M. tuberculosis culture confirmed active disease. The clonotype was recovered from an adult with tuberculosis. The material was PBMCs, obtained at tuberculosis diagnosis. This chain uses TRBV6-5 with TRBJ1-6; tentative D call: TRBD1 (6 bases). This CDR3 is CASRPGTLYNSPLHF. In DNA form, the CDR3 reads TGTGCCAGCAGGCCCGGGACACTTTATAATTCACCCCTCCACTTT.